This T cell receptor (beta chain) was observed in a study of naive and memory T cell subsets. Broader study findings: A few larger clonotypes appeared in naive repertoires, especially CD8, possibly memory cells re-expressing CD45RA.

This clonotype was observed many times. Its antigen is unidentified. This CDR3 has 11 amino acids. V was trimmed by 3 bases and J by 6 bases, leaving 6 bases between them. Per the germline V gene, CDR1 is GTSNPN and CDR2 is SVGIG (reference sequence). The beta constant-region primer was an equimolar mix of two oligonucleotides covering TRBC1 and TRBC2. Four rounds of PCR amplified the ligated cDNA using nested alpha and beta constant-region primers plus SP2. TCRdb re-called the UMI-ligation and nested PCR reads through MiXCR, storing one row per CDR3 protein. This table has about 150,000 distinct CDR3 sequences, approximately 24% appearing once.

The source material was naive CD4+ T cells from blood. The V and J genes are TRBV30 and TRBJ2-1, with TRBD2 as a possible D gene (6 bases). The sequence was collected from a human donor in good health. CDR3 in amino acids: CAWRGGNEQFF. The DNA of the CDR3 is TGTGCCTGGAGGGGGGGCAATGAGCAGTTCTTC.